The present T cell receptor (beta chain) was sequenced within a study of cytomegalovirus exposure and HLA in healthy donors. Study-wide context: Out of about 180 million T cells, an earlier analysis found more than 95 million unique TCR beta sequences in total. General study findings and limits: Rare TCR sequences dominated, though some public TCRs recurred in many donors. A list of 150 or so TCR beta chains associated with cytomegalovirus was given.

Notes on this clone: Its specificity is unknown.

Vbeta (60) and Jbeta (13) primers were used in the PCR. As processed by the authors: Per a later analysis, the number of unique TCR beta chains was about 80 million, of which roughly 9.9 million were shared. Sequencing was performed with immunoSEQ multiplex PCR; in TCRdb, only in-frame clones are kept and a portion is missing. V and J calls and clone size come straight from that table; D and trimming were deduced from the DNA. This table holds 100,000 to 150,000 clones, roughly 78% found once. The sequence was collected from a man under 40 in good health and CMV-seropositive. What was sequenced was PBMCs.

The CDR3: CASSFGRGTEAFF. CDR3 nucleotide sequence: TGTGCCAGCAGTTTCGGGAGGGGGACGGAGGCTTTCTTT. This chain uses TRBV27 with TRBJ1-1, with TRBD1 as a possible D gene (6 bases). CDR1 and CDR2 from the germline V gene are MNHEY and SMNVEV (reference sequence). V was trimmed by 3 bases and J by 11 bases, leaving 16 bases between them. This CDR3 is built from 13 residues.